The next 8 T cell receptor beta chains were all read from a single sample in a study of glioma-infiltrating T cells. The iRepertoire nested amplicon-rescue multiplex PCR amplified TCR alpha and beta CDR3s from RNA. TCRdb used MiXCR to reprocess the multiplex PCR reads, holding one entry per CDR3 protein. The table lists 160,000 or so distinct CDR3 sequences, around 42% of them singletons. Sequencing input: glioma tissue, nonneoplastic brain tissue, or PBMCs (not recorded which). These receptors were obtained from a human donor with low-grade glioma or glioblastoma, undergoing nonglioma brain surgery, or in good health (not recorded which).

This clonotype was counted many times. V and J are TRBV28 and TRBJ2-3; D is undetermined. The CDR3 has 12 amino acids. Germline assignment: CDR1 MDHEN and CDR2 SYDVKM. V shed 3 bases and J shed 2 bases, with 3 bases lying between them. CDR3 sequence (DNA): TGTGCCAGCAGTTTCCTCACAGATACGCAGTATTTT. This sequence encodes CASSFLTDTQYF.

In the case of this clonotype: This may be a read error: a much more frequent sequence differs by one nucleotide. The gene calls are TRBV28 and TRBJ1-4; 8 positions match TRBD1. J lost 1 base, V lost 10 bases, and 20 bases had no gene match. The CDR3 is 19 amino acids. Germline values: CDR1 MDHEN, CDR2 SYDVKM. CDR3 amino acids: CATPLQEGQVAGTNEKLFF. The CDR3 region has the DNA TGTGCCACCCCTCTCCAGGAGGGACAGGTGGCGGGAACTAATGAAAAACTGTTTTTT.

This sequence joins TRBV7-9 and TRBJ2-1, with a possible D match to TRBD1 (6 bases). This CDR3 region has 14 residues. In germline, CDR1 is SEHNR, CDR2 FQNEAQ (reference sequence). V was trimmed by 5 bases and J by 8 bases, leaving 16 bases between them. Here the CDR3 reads CASSRHRAGDEQFF. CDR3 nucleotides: TGTGCCAGCAGCCGCCACAGGGCCGGGGATGAGCAGTTCTTC.

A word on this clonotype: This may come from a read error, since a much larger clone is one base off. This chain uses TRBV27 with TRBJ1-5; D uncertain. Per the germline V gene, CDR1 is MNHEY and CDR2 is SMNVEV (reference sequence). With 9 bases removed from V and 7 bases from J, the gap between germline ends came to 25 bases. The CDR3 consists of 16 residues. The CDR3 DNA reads TGTGCCAGTAGTATAGGAGTAGACATGGCACAACAGCCCCAGCATTTT. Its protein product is CASSIGVDMAQQPQHF.

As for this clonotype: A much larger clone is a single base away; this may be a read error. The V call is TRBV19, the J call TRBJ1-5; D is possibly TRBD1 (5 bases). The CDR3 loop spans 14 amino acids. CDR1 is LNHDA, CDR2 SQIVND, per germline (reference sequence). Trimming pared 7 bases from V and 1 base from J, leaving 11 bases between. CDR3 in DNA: TGTGCCAGTAAACATGGGGGGAGCAATCAGCCCCAGCATTTT. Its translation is CASKHGGSNQPQHF.

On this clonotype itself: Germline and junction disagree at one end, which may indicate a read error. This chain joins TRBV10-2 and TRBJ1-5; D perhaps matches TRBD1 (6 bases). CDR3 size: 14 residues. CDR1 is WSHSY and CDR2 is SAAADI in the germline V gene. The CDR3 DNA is TGTGCCAGCACTAAACAGGGTTCGGGGCAGCCCAAGCATTTT. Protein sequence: CASTKQGSGQPKHF.

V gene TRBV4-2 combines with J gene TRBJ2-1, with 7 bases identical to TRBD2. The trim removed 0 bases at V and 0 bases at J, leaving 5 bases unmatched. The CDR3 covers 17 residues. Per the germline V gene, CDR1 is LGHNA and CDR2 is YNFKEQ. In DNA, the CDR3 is TGTGCCAGCAGCCAAGATAAGCGGGGAGACTCCTACAATGAGCAGTTCTTC. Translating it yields CASSQDKRGDSYNEQFF.

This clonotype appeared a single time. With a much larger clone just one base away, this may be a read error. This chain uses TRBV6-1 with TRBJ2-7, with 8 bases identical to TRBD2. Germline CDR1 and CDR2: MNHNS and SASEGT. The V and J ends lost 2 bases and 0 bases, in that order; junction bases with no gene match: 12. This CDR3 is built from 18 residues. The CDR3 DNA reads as TGTGCCAGCAGTGAAAGAGCTGGTAGCGGGGTCCTCTCCTACGAGCAGTACTTC. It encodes CASSERAGSGVLSYEQYF.